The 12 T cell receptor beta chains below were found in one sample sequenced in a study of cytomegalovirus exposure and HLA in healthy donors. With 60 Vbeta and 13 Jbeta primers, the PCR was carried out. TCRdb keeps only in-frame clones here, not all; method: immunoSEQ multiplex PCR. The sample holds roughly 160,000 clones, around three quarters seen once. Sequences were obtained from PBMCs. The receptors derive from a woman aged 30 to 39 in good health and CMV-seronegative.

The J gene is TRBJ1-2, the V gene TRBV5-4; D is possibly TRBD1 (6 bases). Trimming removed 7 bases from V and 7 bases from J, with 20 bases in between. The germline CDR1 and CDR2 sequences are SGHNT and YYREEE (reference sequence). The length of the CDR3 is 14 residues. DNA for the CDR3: TGTGCCAGCGGACGGACAGAAGAAGCCTTTGGCTACACCTTC. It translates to CASGRTEEAFGYTF.

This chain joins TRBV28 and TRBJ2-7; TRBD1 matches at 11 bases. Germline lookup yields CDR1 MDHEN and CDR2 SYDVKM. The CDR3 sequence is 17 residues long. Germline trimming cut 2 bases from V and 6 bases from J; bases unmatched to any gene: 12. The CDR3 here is CASSLPDRGRGQVEQYF. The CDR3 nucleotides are TGTGCCAGCAGTTTACCGGACAGGGGGCGAGGTCAAGTCGAGCAGTACTTC.

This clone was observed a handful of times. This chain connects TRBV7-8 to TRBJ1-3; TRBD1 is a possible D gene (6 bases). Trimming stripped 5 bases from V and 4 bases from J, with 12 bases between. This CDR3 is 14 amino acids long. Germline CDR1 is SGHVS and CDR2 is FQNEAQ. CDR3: CASSLVGAGNTIYF. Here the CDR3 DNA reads TGTGCCAGCAGCCTCGTGGGGGCCGGAAACACCATATATTTT.

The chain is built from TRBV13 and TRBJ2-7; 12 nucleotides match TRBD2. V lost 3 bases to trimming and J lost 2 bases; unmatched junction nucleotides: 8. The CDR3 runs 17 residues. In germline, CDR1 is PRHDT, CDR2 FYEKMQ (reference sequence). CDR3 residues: CASSFTGTSGRPYEQYF. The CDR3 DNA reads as TGTGCCAGCAGCTTCACCGGGACTAGCGGGCGACCCTACGAGCAGTACTTC.

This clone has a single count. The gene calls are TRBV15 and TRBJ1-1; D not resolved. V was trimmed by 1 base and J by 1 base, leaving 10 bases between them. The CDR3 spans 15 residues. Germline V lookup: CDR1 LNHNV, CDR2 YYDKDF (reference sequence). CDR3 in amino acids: CATSRVDWRNTEAFF. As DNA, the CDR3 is TGTGCCACCAGCAGAGTCGATTGGAGGAACACTGAAGCTTTCTTT.

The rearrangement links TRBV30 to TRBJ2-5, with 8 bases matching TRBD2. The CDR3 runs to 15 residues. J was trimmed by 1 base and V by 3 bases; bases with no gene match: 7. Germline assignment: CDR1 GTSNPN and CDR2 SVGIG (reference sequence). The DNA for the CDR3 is TGTGCCTGGAGAGGACGGGGGGGCCGCCAAGAGACCCAGTACTTC. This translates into CAWRGRGGRQETQYF.

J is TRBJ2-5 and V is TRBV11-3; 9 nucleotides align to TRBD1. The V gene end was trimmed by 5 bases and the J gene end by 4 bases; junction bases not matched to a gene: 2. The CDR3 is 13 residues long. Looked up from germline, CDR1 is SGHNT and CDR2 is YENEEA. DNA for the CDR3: TGTGCCAGCAGCGGGGACAGGGCAGAGACCCAGTACTTC. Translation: CASSGDRAETQYF.

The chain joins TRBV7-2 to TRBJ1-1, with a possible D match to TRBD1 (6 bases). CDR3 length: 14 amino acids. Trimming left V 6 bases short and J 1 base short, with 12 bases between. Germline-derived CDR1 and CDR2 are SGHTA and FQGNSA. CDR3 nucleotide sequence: TGTGCCAGCAGGGGCGGGGGGCCGAACACTGAAGCTTTCTTT. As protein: CASRGGGPNTEAFF.

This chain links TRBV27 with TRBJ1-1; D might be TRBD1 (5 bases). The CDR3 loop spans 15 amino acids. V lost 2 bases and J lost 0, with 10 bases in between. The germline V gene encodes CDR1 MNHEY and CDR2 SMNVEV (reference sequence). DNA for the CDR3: TGTGCCAGCAGTTTACGTAGCAGGGTGAACACTGAAGCTTTCTTT. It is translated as CASSLRSRVNTEAFF.

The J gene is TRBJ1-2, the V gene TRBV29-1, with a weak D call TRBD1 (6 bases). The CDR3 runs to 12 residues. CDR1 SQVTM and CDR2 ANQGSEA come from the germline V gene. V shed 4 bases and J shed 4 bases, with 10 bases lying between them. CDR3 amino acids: CSVALTGYGYTF. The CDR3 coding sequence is TGCAGCGTTGCTCTGACAGGCTATGGCTACACCTTC.

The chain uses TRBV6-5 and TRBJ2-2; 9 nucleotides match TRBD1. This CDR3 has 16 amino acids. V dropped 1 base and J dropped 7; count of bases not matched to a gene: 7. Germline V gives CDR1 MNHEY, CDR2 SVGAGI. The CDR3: CASSYWGQGFSGELFF. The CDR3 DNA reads TGTGCCAGCAGTTACTGGGGACAGGGATTCAGCGGGGAGCTGTTTTTT.

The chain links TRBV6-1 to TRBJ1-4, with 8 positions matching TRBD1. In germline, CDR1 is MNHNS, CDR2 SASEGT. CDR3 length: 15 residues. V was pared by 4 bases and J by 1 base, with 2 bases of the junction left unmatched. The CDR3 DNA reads TGTGCCAGCAGTGTTACAGGGGGAACTAATGAAAAACTGTTTTTT. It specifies CASSVTGGTNEKLFF.